A single sample gave rise to the 26 T cell receptor beta chains below, sequenced in a study of shared clonotypes between healthy human individuals. Profiled with immunoSEQ multiplex PCR; TCRdb holds only in-frame clones, not every one. The table shows roughly 2.5 million clones, with 85% to 95% occurring only once. The specimen was naive CD4+ T cells sorted from blood. Subset described: CD45RA+ positively selected. These receptor sequences come from a man between 18 and 35 years old in good health.

The CDR3 reads CASSLFPLAGGPYEQFF. DNA of the CDR3: TGTGCCAGCAGCTTATTCCCACTAGCGGGGGGGCCCTATGAGCAGTTCTTC. The V and J genes are TRBV7-2 and TRBJ2-1; 13 positions match TRBD2. V lost 2 bases to trimming and J lost 8 bases; unmatched junction nucleotides: 9. CDR3 length: 17 amino acids. In germline, CDR1 is SGHTA, CDR2 FQGNSA.

The chain is built from TRBV6-1 and TRBJ1-2, with a possible D match to TRBD1 (5 bases). With 0 bases removed from V and 4 bases from J, the gap between germline ends came to 12 bases. This CDR3 contains 15 residues. The germline CDR1 and CDR2 sequences are MNHNS and SASEGT. CDR3 DNA: TGTGCCAGCAGTGAAGCGGGGGTGGACCCCTATGGCTACACCTTC. The encoded protein is CASSEAGVDPYGYTF.

The rearrangement joins TRBV28 to TRBJ2-7; D remains unclear. The germline gives CDR1 MDHEN, CDR2 SYDVKM. There are 15 residues in the CDR3. Deletions cut 8 bases from V and 1 base from J, with 18 bases between. CDR3 coding DNA: TGTGCCAGCGGACCCGGAGCCCCGGTGTCCTACGAGCAGTACTTC. Protein sequence: CASGPGAPVSYEQYF. The full variable domain, its missing parts supplied by reference TRBV28 and TRBJ2-7, is DVKVTQSSRYLVKRTGEKVFLECVQDMDHENMFWYRQDPGLGLRLIYFSYDVKMKEKGDIPEGYSVSREKKERFSLILESASTNQTSMYLCASGPGAPVSYEQYFGPGTRLTVT.

The genes are TRBV15 and TRBJ1-5; 7 bases are a match to TRBD1. The CDR3 consists of 14 residues. V lost 7 bases to trimming and J lost 3 bases; unmatched junction nucleotides: 6. Germline lookup yields CDR1 LNHNV and CDR2 YYDKDF (reference sequence). The CDR3 DNA is TGTGCCACCACGGGACAGAAAGTCAATCAGCCCCAGCATTTT. It is translated as CATTGQKVNQPQHF.

This rearrangement joins TRBV14 to TRBJ2-7; D gene unclear. The CDR3 has 11 amino acids. Deletions cut 1 base from V and 5 bases from J, with 3 bases between. The germline V gene has CDR1 SGHDN and CDR2 FVKESK. The CDR3 sequence is CASSQVNEQYF. For the CDR3, the DNA is TGTGCCAGCAGCCAAGTGAACGAGCAGTACTTC.

This sequence joins TRBV27 and TRBJ2-7; TRBD1 matches at 10 bases. V shed 8 bases, J shed 5 bases, and the junction held 6 bases outside the gene matches. Looked up from germline, CDR1 is MNHEY and CDR2 is SMNVEV (reference sequence). This CDR3 has 13 residues. The CDR3 sequence is CASRGDRGHEQYF. CDR3 DNA sequence: TGTGCCAGCCGTGGGGACAGGGGCCACGAGCAGTACTTC.

The gene calls are TRBV29-1 and TRBJ2-2, with 10 bases matching TRBD1. The CDR3 is 16 amino acids. Germline V gives CDR1 SQVTM, CDR2 ANQGSEA. The V segment lost 5 bases and the J segment 4 bases; nucleotides outside the gene matches: 10. As DNA, the CDR3 is TGCAGCGTTCTCCTTGGGGGGACAGGGGCCACCGGGGAGCTGTTTTTT. Amino acid sequence: CSVLLGGTGATGELFF.

This clone was seen just once. The CDR3 sequence: CASSPSWQASYNEQFF. In nucleotides, the CDR3 is TGTGCCAGCAGCCCGAGTTGGCAGGCTTCCTACAATGAGCAGTTCTTC. The V and J genes are TRBV11-2 and TRBJ2-1; D remains unclear. Germline CDR1 SGHAT, CDR2 FQNNGV. V was shortened by 5 bases and J by 1 base, with 15 bases between the two germline ends. There are 16 residues in the CDR3.

For this clone: This sample includes further DNA sequences coding for the same CDR3. This chain joins TRBV5-1 and TRBJ2-2; 8 bases line up with TRBD1. Trimming removed 4 bases from V and 0 bases from J; junction bases left unmatched: 5. Germline V gene data show CDR1 as SGHRS and CDR2 as YFSETQ. This CDR3 has 16 residues. CDR3 DNA: TGCGCCAGCAGCCTGCGGACAGGGACGAACACCGGGGAGCTGTTTTTT. Translation: CASSLRTGTNTGELFF.

As regards this clone: This CDR3 is also generated by other DNA sequences in the sample. This chain joins TRBV5-1 and TRBJ1-1; D not resolved. The CDR3 consists of 14 residues. Germline CDR1 SGHRS, CDR2 YFSETQ. Trimming left V 0 bases short and J 1 base short, with 7 bases between. The CDR3 region is CASSLGAPNTEAFF. In nucleotides, the CDR3 is TGCGCCAGCAGCTTGGGGGCCCCGAACACTGAAGCTTTCTTT.

In the case of this clone: Other nucleotide sequences in the sample specify the same CDR3. CDR3 bases: TGCGCCAGCAGCTTGGCGGTCCAGGGCTACGAGCAGTACTTC. Translated: CASSLAVQGYEQYF. The chain joins TRBV5-1 to TRBJ2-7, with D possibly matching TRBD1 (5 bases). The V end was cut by 0 bases, the J end by 3 bases, with 10 bases between. The CDR3 runs to 14 residues. The V gene's germline CDR1 is SGHRS and CDR2 YFSETQ. The complete variable domain, with remaining parts taken from reference TRBV5-1 and TRBJ2-7, reads KAGVTQTPRYLIKTRGQQVTLSCSPISGHRSVSWYQQTPGQGLQFLFEYFSETQRNKGNFPGRFSGRQFSNSRSEMNVSTLELGDSALYLCASSLAVQGYEQYFGPGTRLTVT.

V is TRBV10-3 and J is TRBJ2-1, with 7 positions matching TRBD2. The ends lost 7 bases at V and 2 bases at J; junction bases unmatched: 5. The V gene's germline CDR1 is ENHRY and CDR2 SYGVKD. The CDR3 consists of 14 residues. The chain's CDR3 is CAINVGTTYNEQFF. The CDR3 nucleotides read TGTGCCATCAATGTAGGGACTACCTACAATGAGCAGTTCTTC.

J is TRBJ2-7 and V is TRBV2; the D is unclear. This CDR3 region has 12 residues. V dropped 3 bases and J dropped 6 bases, with 9 bases sitting between them. CDR1 is SNHLY, CDR2 FYNNEI, per germline. This CDR3 is CASSEERREQYF. The CDR3 DNA sequence: TGTGCCAGCAGTGAGGAGAGACGCGAGCAGTACTTC.

V gene TRBV7-2 combines with J gene TRBJ1-2; 9 nucleotides match TRBD1. This CDR3 comprises 14 residues. Trimming at V came to 5 bases and at J to 4 bases, leaving 5 bases not matched to a gene. Per the germline V gene, CDR1 is SGHTA and CDR2 is FQGNSA. CDR3 nucleotides: TGTGCCAGCAGCAGCCGGGACAGGGTCTATGGCTACACCTTC. Residues: CASSSRDRVYGYTF.

This clone has more than one count but fewer than ten. This chain connects TRBV29-1 to TRBJ2-1; possible D gene TRBD1, 6 bases. V was pared by 6 bases and J by 10 bases, with 13 bases between. The CDR3 runs 11 residues. Germline values: CDR1 SQVTM, CDR2 ANQGSEA. CDR3 amino acids: CSVNRVGEQFF. The CDR3 DNA sequence: TGCAGCGTCAACAGGGTAGGGGAGCAGTTCTTC.

J is TRBJ2-5 and V is TRBV2; tentatively, D is TRBD2 (5 bases). The CDR3 length is 13 residues. V was clipped by 0 bases and J by 4 bases, with 6 bases between them. From germline, CDR1 is SNHLY and CDR2 FYNNEI. CDR3 coding DNA: TGTGCCAGCAGTGAAGCGGGAGTAGAGACCCAGTACTTC. This gives the protein CASSEAGVETQYF.

This rearrangement joins TRBV5-1 to TRBJ2-1; no firm D call. V was clipped by 4 bases and J by 1 base, with 9 bases between them. CDR1 and CDR2 from the germline V gene are SGHRS and YFSETQ. The CDR3 totals 14 residues. The CDR3 protein is CASSLVRSYNEQFF. The CDR3 region has the DNA TGCGCCAGCAGCCTGGTACGGTCCTACAATGAGCAGTTCTTC.

CDR3 residues: CASSLVGGSGYEQYF. The CDR3 DNA is TGTGCCAGCAGCTTGGTGGGGGGCTCAGGGTACGAGCAGTACTTC. The rearrangement joins TRBV7-9 to TRBJ2-7; D could derive from TRBD1 or TRBD2 (6 bases each). With 3 bases removed from V and 4 bases from J, the gap between germline ends came to 16 bases. CDR3 size: 15 residues. The germline gives CDR1 SEHNR, CDR2 FQNEAQ (reference sequence). Supplemented by reference TRBV7-9 and TRBJ2-7, the full variable domain reads DTGVSQNPRHKITKRGQNVTFRCDPISEHNRLYWYRQTLGQGPEFLTYFQNEAQLEKSRLLSDRFSAERPKGSFSTLEIQRTEQGDSAMYLCASSLVGGSGYEQYFGPGTRLTVT.

V gene TRBV7-2 combines with J gene TRBJ1-5; possibly TRBD1 for D (6 bases). This CDR3 comprises 14 residues. Germline V lookup: CDR1 SGHTA, CDR2 FQGNSA. Between the trimmed V and J ends, which lost 1 base and 3 bases, there was a span of 7 bases. For the CDR3, the DNA is TGTGCCAGCAGCTTAGGGGACAACAATCAGCCCCAGCATTTT. Residues: CASSLGDNNQPQHF.

This clone was observed a handful of times. The chain recombines TRBV14 with TRBJ2-1, with 8 bases identical to TRBD2. CDR1 is SGHDN and CDR2 is FVKESK in the germline V gene. The CDR3 runs 15 residues. With 4 bases clipped from V and 1 base from J, the junction kept 3 bases outside the gene matches. The CDR3 is CASSRAGGSYNEQFF. As DNA, the CDR3 is TGTGCCAGCAGCCGGGCGGGAGGTTCCTACAATGAGCAGTTCTTC.

This clone was counted between two and nine times. The rearrangement links TRBV28 to TRBJ1-1, with D tentatively TRBD1 (6 bases). The germline CDR1 and CDR2 sequences are MDHEN and SYDVKM. The V end was cut by 10 bases, the J end by 6 bases, with 18 bases between. This CDR3 contains 13 residues. CDR3 sequence reads: CATLPPGASEAFF. The CDR3 coding sequence is TGTGCCACCCTTCCTCCAGGGGCCTCTGAAGCTTTCTTT.

V usage is TRBV5-1 and J usage is TRBJ1-1, with D maybe TRBD1 (5 bases). Between the trimmed V and J ends, which lost 4 bases and 1 base, there was a span of 17 bases. The germline gives CDR1 SGHRS, CDR2 YFSETQ. The CDR3 contains 16 residues. The CDR3 DNA reads as TGCGCCAGCAGCCCAACGCAGGGATGGGAGAACACTGAAGCTTTCTTT. Its translation is CASSPTQGWENTEAFF.

The J gene is TRBJ2-7, the V gene TRBV27; 7 nucleotides align to TRBD2. Germline loops: CDR1 MNHEY, CDR2 SMNVEV (reference sequence). Trimming cost V 0 bases and J 1 base; bases outside gene matches: 3. This CDR3 spans 15 amino acids. The CDR3 region has the DNA TGTGCCAGCAGTTTATCAGCGGGGAAATCCTACGAGCAGTACTTC. It translates to CASSLSAGKSYEQYF.

This chain links TRBV6-1 with TRBJ2-5, with 12 bases aligning to TRBD1. The germline gives CDR1 MNHNS, CDR2 SASEGT. This CDR3 is 14 amino acids long. V lost 4 bases to trimming and J lost 7 bases; unmatched junction nucleotides: 4. CDR3 sequence (DNA): TGTGCCAGCAGTGGGGACAGGGGGCTGGGGACCCAGTACTTC. It translates to CASSGDRGLGTQYF.

The rearrangement links TRBV2 to TRBJ2-5; D unclear. Germline V CDR1 and CDR2: SNHLY, FYNNEI. The germline V and J ends were trimmed by 2 bases and 9 bases, with 13 bases remaining between them. The CDR3 runs 13 residues. CDR3 sequence reads: CASSEPGPKAQYF. The CDR3 DNA follows: TGTGCCAGCAGTGAACCCGGTCCGAAAGCCCAGTACTTC.

The J gene is TRBJ2-7, the V gene TRBV2; 10 bases agree with TRBD1. Germline assignment: CDR1 SNHLY and CDR2 FYNNEI. V was clipped by 0 bases and J by 6 bases; unmatched bases: 5. CDR3 size: 15 residues. CDR3: CASSEATGGYGEQYF. CDR3 DNA: TGTGCCAGCAGTGAAGCGACAGGGGGCTACGGCGAGCAGTACTTC. The complete variable domain, with remaining parts taken from reference TRBV2 and TRBJ2-7, reads EPEVTQTPSHQVTQMGQEVILRCVPISNHLYFYWYRQILGQKVEFLVSFYNNEISEKSEIFDDQFSVERPDGSNFTLKIRSTKLEDSAMYFCASSEATGGYGEQYFGPGTRLTVT.